This T cell receptor (beta chain) was profiled in a study of blood T cell repertoires in COVID-19. Turning to the study itself: Sources were T cells, B-cell-depleted T cells, or PBMCs; the material itself was cDNA or gDNA.

V lost 6 bases and J 6 bases, leaving 18 bases between the germline ends. The CDR3 has 15 residues. Germline V gene sequence: CDR1 SGHTA, CDR2 FQGNSA. Seattle's cohort entered during active infection and was followed longitudinally. Original processing notes: Amplification of reference gene primers provided the estimated nucleated cell counts. Using immunoSEQ multiplex PCR, the repertoire was profiled, and TCRdb retains in-frame clones only, with some absent. That table gives V, J and clone size, and the DNA gave D and trimming. The sample consists of some 370,000 clones, around 87% of them appearing once.

The sequence derives from a woman in her twenties or thirties with COVID-19, enrolled during active disease. The sample comprised peripheral blood. This chain joins TRBV7-2 and TRBJ2-1; D might be TRBD2 (5 bases). The CDR3 reads CASSPPGGEGNEQFF. The CDR3, as DNA: TGTGCCAGCAGTCCCCCGGGCGGTGAGGGCAATGAGCAGTTCTTC.